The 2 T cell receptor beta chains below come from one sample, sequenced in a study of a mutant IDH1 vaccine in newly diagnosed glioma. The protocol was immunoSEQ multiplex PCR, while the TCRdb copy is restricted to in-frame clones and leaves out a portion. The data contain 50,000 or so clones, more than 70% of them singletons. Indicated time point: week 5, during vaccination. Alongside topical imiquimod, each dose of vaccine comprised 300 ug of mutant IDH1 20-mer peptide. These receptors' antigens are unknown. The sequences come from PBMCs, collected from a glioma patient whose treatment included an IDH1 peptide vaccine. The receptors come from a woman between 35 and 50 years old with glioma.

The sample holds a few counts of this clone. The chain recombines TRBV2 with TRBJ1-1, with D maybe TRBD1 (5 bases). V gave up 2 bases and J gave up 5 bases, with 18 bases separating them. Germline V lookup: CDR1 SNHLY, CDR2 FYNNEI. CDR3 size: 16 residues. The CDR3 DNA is TGTGCCAGCAGTGAATGGCCCGGGGGTCCCTGGACTGAAGCTTTCTTT. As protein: CASSEWPGGPWTEAFF.

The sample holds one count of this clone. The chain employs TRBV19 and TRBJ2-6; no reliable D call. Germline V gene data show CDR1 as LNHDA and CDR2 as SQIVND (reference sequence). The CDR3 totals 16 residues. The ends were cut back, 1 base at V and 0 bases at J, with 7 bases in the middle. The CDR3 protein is CASSIGHTSGANVLTF. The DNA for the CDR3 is TGTGCCAGTAGTATAGGCCATACCTCTGGGGCCAACGTCCTGACTTTC. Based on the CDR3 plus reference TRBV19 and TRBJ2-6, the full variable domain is DGGITQSPKYLFRKEGQNVTLSCEQNLNHDAMYWYRQDPGQGLRLIYYSQIVNDFQKGDIAEGYSVSREKKESFPLTVTSAQKNPTAFYLCASSIGHTSGANVLTFGAGSRLTVL.